The 3 T cell receptor beta chains below all came from one sample that was sequenced in a study of T cell responses to AZD1222 COVID-19 vaccine (dated by TCRdb to about 2021). The library came from the immunoSEQ multiplex PCR assay. TCRdb re-hosts the immuneACCESS table, in-frame sequences only. Its copies lack some clones; in the studies checked, an unresolved V gene accounts for under half of them, and the cause for the rest is not known. This sample gives 110,000 or so clones in total; roughly 90% of them show up just once. Of the sample, approximately 4.8% is held by the ten largest clones. The meaning of the sample's time point label: baseline before first vaccination. The sample consisted of peripheral blood, taken on day 0 of AZD1222 vaccination. Receptors originate from an adult in good health.

The rearrangement joins TRBV9 to TRBJ1-4, with 8 bases matching TRBD1. Trimming took 3 bases from V and 7 from J; bases not matched to a gene: 17. There are 18 residues in the CDR3. The germline V gene has CDR1 SGDLS and CDR2 YYNGEE. CDR3 coding DNA: TGTGCCAGCAGCGCTGGGCCGCGCTTGGACAGGGCGGGTGAAAAACTGTTTTTT. Its translation: CASSAGPRLDRAGEKLFF. The full variable domain, rest sourced from reference TRBV9 and TRBJ1-4, is DSGVTQTPKHLITATGQRVTLRCSPRSGDLSVYWYQQSLDQGLQFLIQYYNGEERAKGNILERFSAQQFPDLHSELNLSSLELGDSALYFCASSAGPRLDRAGEKLFFGSGTQLSVL.

The V gene is TRBV19, the J gene TRBJ2-2; possibly TRBD1 or TRBD2 for D (7 bases each). The germline V gene has CDR1 LNHDA and CDR2 SQIVND (reference sequence). Trimming removed 10 bases from V and 5 bases from J, with 20 bases in between. This CDR3 spans 15 amino acids. The CDR3 DNA reads TGTGCCACAGACAGGGTTAGCGGGTCTACCGGGGAGCTGTTTTTT. Protein product: CATDRVSGSTGELFF. Drawing the rest from reference TRBV19 and TRBJ2-2, the complete variable domain is DGGITQSPKYLFRKEGQNVTLSCEQNLNHDAMYWYRQDPGQGLRLIYYSQIVNDFQKGDIAEGYSVSREKKESFPLTVTSAQKNPTAFYLCATDRVSGSTGELFFGEGSRLTVL.

The chain is built from TRBV6-6 and TRBJ2-7; 7 positions agree with TRBD1. Germline lookup yields CDR1 MNHNY and CDR2 SVGAGI (reference sequence). The ends lost 7 bases at V and 0 bases at J; junction bases unmatched: 6. There are 14 residues in the CDR3. The CDR3 reads CASTFDRASYEQYF. Written as DNA, the CDR3 is TGTGCCAGCACCTTCGACAGGGCCTCCTACGAGCAGTACTTC.